A selection of T cell receptor beta chains follows, all from one sample in a study of T cell clones after liver transplantation. Profiling relied on immunoSEQ multiplex PCR, and the TCRdb table lists in-frame clones only, not all of them. This sample has about 120,000 clones, with about nine tenths found just once. This material consisted of CD4+ T cells from blood, taken 12 months after liver transplant. The receptors shown here come from a human patient who received a liver transplant. The graft donor may be the source of some T cells. CDR3s include the opening cysteine and the closing phenylalanine or tryptophan. The D gene is left open where the match is weak. Clone size is stated in some rows and not others, as once, few, many or a class when expanded.

v_gene: TRBV5-6; abundance: -; d_gene: TRBD2; j_gene: TRBJ2-1; CDR3nt: TGTGCCAGCAGCTTGGGGCTAGCGGGAGGGCGAGGCTACAATGAGCAGTTCTTC; CDR3aa: CASSLGLAGGRGYNEQFF
v_gene: TRBV4-1; abundance: -; d_gene: TRBD2; j_gene: TRBJ2-3; CDR3nt: TGCGCCAGCAGCTCGGGCGGGAGGGCAGATACGCAGTATTTT; CDR3aa: CASSSGGRADTQYF
v_gene: TRBV4-2; abundance: -; d_gene: TRBD2; j_gene: TRBJ2-2; CDR3nt: TGTGCCAGCAGCCAAGGTCAGACTAGCGGTCCCCCGAACACCGGGGAGCTGTTTTTT; CDR3aa: CASSQGQTSGPPNTGELFF
v_gene: TRBV7-2; abundance: -; d_gene: TRBD2; j_gene: TRBJ2-1; CDR3nt: TGTGCCAGCAGCTTATCCCGACTAGCTCCGGGCAATGAGCAGTTCTTC; CDR3aa: CASSLSRLAPGNEQFF
v_gene: TRBV27; abundance: -; d_gene: TRBD2; j_gene: TRBJ2-2; CDR3nt: TGTGCCAGCAGGGCTAGCGGGACCGGGGAGCTGTTTTTT; CDR3aa: CASRASGTGELFF
v_gene: TRBV12-5; abundance: -; d_gene: TRBD2; j_gene: TRBJ2-7; CDR3nt: TGTGCTAGTGGTCAAAGCGGGAGATACGAGCAGTACTTC; CDR3aa: CASGQSGRYEQYF
v_gene: TRBV28; abundance: -; d_gene: TRBD1; j_gene: TRBJ2-7; CDR3nt: TGTGCCAGCAGTTTAAGGGACAGGGTAGGTAAGCAGTACTTC; CDR3aa: CASSLRDRVGKQYF
v_gene: TRBV18; abundance: -; d_gene: TRBD2; j_gene: TRBJ2-1; CDR3nt: TGTGCCAGCTCACCGGGACTAGCGGGAGAGGTTGAGCAGTTCTTC; CDR3aa: CASSPGLAGEVEQFF
v_gene: TRBV5-1; abundance: -; d_gene: TRBD2; j_gene: TRBJ2-3; CDR3nt: TGCGCCAGCAGCTCCGCGGGACTAGTGCAAGATACGCAGTATTTT; CDR3aa: CASSSAGLVQDTQYF
v_gene: TRBV4-3; abundance: few; d_gene: -; j_gene: TRBJ2-5; CDR3nt: TGCGCCAGCAGCCAGGGTATCGGGTTGGAGACCCAGTACTTC; CDR3aa: CASSQGIGLETQYF
v_gene: TRBV10-1; abundance: -; d_gene: TRBD2; j_gene: TRBJ2-1; CDR3nt: TGCGCCAGCAGTGAGTCTAGCGGGAGCTCCTACAATGAGCAGTTCTTC; CDR3aa: CASSESSGSSYNEQFF
v_gene: TRBV7-3; abundance: -; d_gene: TRBD2; j_gene: TRBJ2-3; CDR3nt: TGTGCCAGCAGCCCAGGACTAGCGCAAGATACGCAGTATTTT; CDR3aa: CASSPGLAQDTQYF
v_gene: TRBV27; abundance: -; d_gene: TRBD2; j_gene: TRBJ2-1; CDR3nt: TGTGCCAGCAGTCCAGCGGGGGGGTACAATGAGCAGTTCTTC; CDR3aa: CASSPAGGYNEQFF
v_gene: TRBV5-1; abundance: -; d_gene: -; j_gene: TRBJ1-4; CDR3nt: TGCGCCAGCAGGAACAGTGAAAAACTGTTTTTT; CDR3aa: CASRNSEKLFF
v_gene: TRBV6-1; abundance: -; d_gene: -; j_gene: TRBJ2-2; CDR3nt: TGTGCCAGCACGACTAGAGGGAGCACCGGGGAGCTGTTTTTT; CDR3aa: CASTTRGSTGELFF
v_gene: TRBV9; abundance: -; d_gene: -; j_gene: TRBJ2-3; CDR3nt: TGTGCCAGCAGCGTAGATCATAGCGGCACAGATACGCAGTATTTT; CDR3aa: CASSVDHSGTDTQYF
v_gene: TRBV27; abundance: -; d_gene: -; j_gene: TRBJ2-3; CDR3nt: TGTGCCAGCAGTCCCTTCCGGGATACAGATACGCAGTATTTT; CDR3aa: CASSPFRDTDTQYF
v_gene: TRBV7-3; abundance: -; d_gene: TRBD1; j_gene: TRBJ2-3; CDR3nt: TGTGCCAGCAGCCCCCAGGACAGGGGAGATACGCAGTATTTT; CDR3aa: CASSPQDRGDTQYF
v_gene: TRBV27; abundance: -; d_gene: TRBD1; j_gene: TRBJ2-5; CDR3nt: TGTGCCAGCAGTCCCGGACAGGGGGCAATGGAGACCCAGTACTTC; CDR3aa: CASSPGQGAMETQYF
v_gene: TRBV5-1; abundance: -; d_gene: -; j_gene: TRBJ2-3; CDR3nt: TGCGCCAGCAGCCGGGTGGGGCTCACAGATACGCAGTATTTT; CDR3aa: CASSRVGLTDTQYF
v_gene: TRBV18; abundance: -; d_gene: -; j_gene: TRBJ1-1; CDR3nt: TGTGCCAGCTCACCGTTTAGGGGGAATCTGAACACTGAAGCTTTCTTT; CDR3aa: CASSPFRGNLNTEAFF
v_gene: TRBV28; abundance: -; d_gene: TRBD1; j_gene: TRBJ2-6; CDR3nt: TGTGCCAGCAGTTTGCCAGGGGGCACTGGGGCCAACGTCCTGACTTTC; CDR3aa: CASSLPGGTGANVLTF
v_gene: TRBV7-2; abundance: -; d_gene: -; j_gene: TRBJ2-7; CDR3nt: TGTGCCAGCAGCTTAGCGGCTGGGGCCAACGAGCAGTACTTC; CDR3aa: CASSLAAGANEQYF
v_gene: TRBV5-6; abundance: -; d_gene: TRBD2; j_gene: TRBJ2-3; CDR3nt: TGTGCCAGCAAAATAGCGGGAATAGTCACAGATACGCAGTATTTT; CDR3aa: CASKIAGIVTDTQYF
v_gene: TRBV30; abundance: once; d_gene: -; j_gene: TRBJ1-2; CDR3nt: TGTGCCTGGACTGGTGGGGCAGGCTATGGCTACACCTTC; CDR3aa: CAWTGGAGYGYTF
v_gene: TRBV6-5; abundance: -; d_gene: TRBD1; j_gene: TRBJ2-7; CDR3nt: TGTGCCAGCAGTGACAGGGGGGGCTCCTACGAGCAGTACTTC; CDR3aa: CASSDRGGSYEQYF
v_gene: TRBV11-2; abundance: -; d_gene: TRBD2; j_gene: TRBJ2-7; CDR3nt: TGTGCCAGCAGCTTAGTCGACGGGAGGGGTTTCTACGAGCAGTACTTC; CDR3aa: CASSLVDGRGFYEQYF
v_gene: TRBV11-2; abundance: -; d_gene: -; j_gene: TRBJ2-7; CDR3nt: TGTGCCAGCAGCTTAGGGACTATTTCGCAGTACTTC; CDR3aa: CASSLGTISQYF
v_gene: TRBV25-1; abundance: -; d_gene: TRBD1; j_gene: TRBJ2-1; CDR3nt: TGTGCCAGCGGCAAATTGACAGGGGGCGGGACCCCCTACAATGAGCAGTTCTTC; CDR3aa: CASGKLTGGGTPYNEQFF
v_gene: TRBV5-1; abundance: once; d_gene: TRBD2; j_gene: TRBJ2-5; CDR3nt: TGCGCCAGCAGCTTGGAAGGCGGGAGTCTGGAGACCCAGTACTTC; CDR3aa: CASSLEGGSLETQYF
v_gene: TRBV18; abundance: -; d_gene: -; j_gene: TRBJ1-2; CDR3nt: TGTGCCAGCTCACCTCAACAGGGCCGGGGCTATGGCTACACCTTC; CDR3aa: CASSPQQGRGYGYTF
v_gene: TRBV11-2; abundance: -; d_gene: TRBD1; j_gene: TRBJ2-6; CDR3nt: TGTGCCAGCAGCTCCCCGACAGGGTCAAGCTCTGGGGCCAACGTCCTGACTTTC; CDR3aa: CASSSPTGSSSGANVLTF
v_gene: TRBV28; abundance: -; d_gene: TRBD1; j_gene: TRBJ2-7; CDR3nt: TGTGCCAGCAGTAGGGACAGAGACTACGAGCAGTACTTC; CDR3aa: CASSRDRDYEQYF
v_gene: TRBV7-8; abundance: -; d_gene: TRBD1; j_gene: TRBJ1-1; CDR3nt: TGTGCCAGCAGAAAAGAACAGGGGAGAAACACTGAAGCTTTCTTT; CDR3aa: CASRKEQGRNTEAFF
v_gene: TRBV28; abundance: -; d_gene: -; j_gene: TRBJ2-5; CDR3nt: TGTGCCAGCAGTTTCGGATCTCAGGGTTTGGAGACCCAGTACTTC; CDR3aa: CASSFGSQGLETQYF
v_gene: TRBV11-3; abundance: -; d_gene: -; j_gene: TRBJ1-1; CDR3nt: TGTGCCAGCAGCTTCATGGCCAACACTGAAGCTTTCTTT; CDR3aa: CASSFMANTEAFF
v_gene: TRBV5-4; abundance: -; d_gene: -; j_gene: TRBJ2-3; CDR3nt: TGTGCCAGCAGCTTGACTAGCACAGATACGCAGTATTTT; CDR3aa: CASSLTSTDTQYF
v_gene: TRBV7-2; abundance: -; d_gene: TRBD2; j_gene: TRBJ2-3; CDR3nt: TGTGCCAGCAGCTCACCTCGGGGGGTTTTACCTAGCACAGATACGCAGTATTTT; CDR3aa: CASSSPRGVLPSTDTQYF
v_gene: TRBV21-1; abundance: -; d_gene: -; j_gene: TRBJ2-1; CDR3nt: TGTGCCAGCAGCAAACCTATACGGGATGAGCAGTTCTTC; CDR3aa: CASSKPIRDEQFF
v_gene: TRBV18; abundance: -; d_gene: -; j_gene: TRBJ2-6; CDR3nt: TGTGCCAGCTCAACGTTGGGCTCTGGGGCCAACGTCCTGACTTTC; CDR3aa: CASSTLGSGANVLTF
v_gene: TRBV6-1; abundance: -; d_gene: -; j_gene: TRBJ2-1; CDR3nt: TGTGCCAGCAGTGGATCTACGGGGAGCTCCTACAATGAGCAGTTCTTC; CDR3aa: CASSGSTGSSYNEQFF
v_gene: TRBV6-5; abundance: -; d_gene: -; j_gene: TRBJ2-7; CDR3nt: TGTGCCAGCAGTTACGAAGCACTCTCCTACGAGCAGTACTTC; CDR3aa: CASSYEALSYEQYF
v_gene: TRBV12-5; abundance: -; d_gene: -; j_gene: TRBJ1-2; CDR3nt: TGTGCTAGTGGTTCCGGAGTCCTCTATGGCTACACCTTC; CDR3aa: CASGSGVLYGYTF
v_gene: TRBV19; abundance: -; d_gene: -; j_gene: TRBJ1-1; CDR3nt: TGTGCCAGTAGTATGGCGAGGAACACTGAAGCTTTCTTT; CDR3aa: CASSMARNTEAFF
v_gene: TRBV2; abundance: -; d_gene: -; j_gene: TRBJ1-5; CDR3nt: TGTGCCAGCAAGGTGCAGATCAATCAGCCCCAGCATTTT; CDR3aa: CASKVQINQPQHF
v_gene: TRBV7-8; abundance: -; d_gene: -; j_gene: TRBJ2-5; CDR3nt: TGTGCCAGCAGCTTGGGGCAAGAGACCCAGTACTTC; CDR3aa: CASSLGQETQYF
v_gene: TRBV4-2; abundance: -; d_gene: TRBD2; j_gene: TRBJ2-2; CDR3nt: TGTGCCAGCAGCCAGGATACTAGCGGGAACACCGGGGAGCTGTTTTTT; CDR3aa: CASSQDTSGNTGELFF
v_gene: TRBV7-3; abundance: -; d_gene: TRBD1; j_gene: TRBJ1-2; CDR3nt: TGTGCCAGCAGCCCTCGGGCGGGACAGGGGGCCTATGGCTACACCTTC; CDR3aa: CASSPRAGQGAYGYTF
v_gene: TRBV2; abundance: few; d_gene: TRBD2; j_gene: TRBJ2-3; CDR3nt: TGTGCCAGCAGTGAGGTGGGGGAGGGCCAAGATACGCAGTATTTT; CDR3aa: CASSEVGEGQDTQYF
v_gene: TRBV11-2; abundance: -; d_gene: TRBD1; j_gene: TRBJ1-2; CDR3nt: TGTGCCAGCAGCTTAGGGGACAGGGGTTCTGGCTACACCTTC; CDR3aa: CASSLGDRGSGYTF
v_gene: TRBV7-2; abundance: -; d_gene: -; j_gene: TRBJ2-4; CDR3nt: TGTGCCAGCAGCCTATCAACAGGATCAAACATTCAGTACTTC; CDR3aa: CASSLSTGSNIQYF
v_gene: TRBV29-1; abundance: -; d_gene: -; j_gene: TRBJ2-5; CDR3nt: TGCAGCGTTCCGGAACAGTTACTTCAAGAGACCCAGTACTTC; CDR3aa: CSVPEQLLQETQYF
v_gene: TRBV9; abundance: -; d_gene: -; j_gene: TRBJ2-3; CDR3nt: TGTGCCAGCAGCGGACCCGGTCAACTCACAGATACGCAGTATTTT; CDR3aa: CASSGPGQLTDTQYF
v_gene: TRBV5-1; abundance: -; d_gene: TRBD2; j_gene: TRBJ2-7; CDR3nt: TGCGCCAGCAGCCCGGGCTTGACTAGCGGAAACTACGAGCAGTACTTC; CDR3aa: CASSPGLTSGNYEQYF
v_gene: TRBV19; abundance: -; d_gene: -; j_gene: TRBJ2-3; CDR3nt: TGTGCCAGTAGTAGCGAAGGGAATTTACGGACAGATACGCAGTATTTT; CDR3aa: CASSSEGNLRTDTQYF